This entry features one T cell receptor beta chain sequence. TCRdb's copy holds only in-frame clones and misses some; the assay was immunoSEQ multiplex PCR. The repertoire holds about 310,000 clones, with 85% as singletons. This entry is derived from a study of blood T cell repertoires in COVID-19. Study in general: Sources were T cells, B-cell-depleted T cells, or PBMCs; the material itself was cDNA or gDNA.

Trimming removed 3 bases at V and 5 bases at J, with 11 bases between. The CDR3 consists of 14 residues. In germline, CDR1 is SGHTA, CDR2 FQGNSA. This TCR came from a woman younger than 45 who had been exposed to COVID-19. This chain joins TRBV7-2 and TRBJ2-1; no definite D call. Sequencing used PBMCs or T cells enriched from blood (not recorded which). As DNA, the CDR3 is TGTGCCAGCAGCTTCTCCGGTCATAACAATGAGCAGTTCTTC. Translation gives CASSFSGHNNEQFF.